This entry lists 28 T cell receptor beta chains sequenced from one sample in a study of identical twins. TCRdb re-called the 5' RACE reads through MiXCR, storing one row per CDR3 protein. The sample shows about 660,000 distinct CDR3 sequences, 8.6% of them seen only once. The sample was also linked to a second study, of yellow fever vaccine responses in identical twins.

The sequencing sample was made of PBMCs. The receptors were sampled from a young woman in good health.

This clonotype was detected a few times. The rearrangement uses TRBV24-1 and TRBJ2-3; D ambiguous. Germline values: CDR1 KGHDR, CDR2 SFDVKD. CDR3 length: 14 amino acids. V was trimmed by 0 bases and J by 2 bases, leaving 5 bases between them. The CDR3 region has the DNA TGTGCCACCAGTGATTTGACAGTCACAGATACGCAGTATTTT. Translation: CATSDLTVTDTQYF.

This clonotype was detected ten times or more. The chain uses TRBV5-5 and TRBJ2-7; D call uncertain. V shed 2 bases and J shed 3 bases, with 12 bases lying between them. CDR1 is SGHKS, CDR2 YYEKEE, per germline (reference sequence). The CDR3 is 14 residues long. The CDR3 protein is CASSLSSSIYEQYF. As DNA, the CDR3 is TGTGCCAGCAGCTTATCATCCAGCATCTACGAGCAGTACTTC. Full variable domain (missing parts from reference TRBV5-5 and TRBJ2-7): DAGVTQSPTHLIKTRGQQVTLRCSPISGHKSVSWYQQVLGQGPQFIFQYYEKEERGRGNFPDRFSARQFPNYSSELNVNALLLGDSALYLCASSLSSSIYEQYFGPGTRLTVT.

This clonotype came up a few times. The chain recombines TRBV2 with TRBJ2-3, with unresolved D. The CDR3 extends over 14 amino acids. Germline-derived CDR1 and CDR2 are SNHLY and FYNNEI. The V gene lost 7 bases and the J gene lost 3 bases, with 14 bases spanning the gap. CDR3 sequence: CASKGPIRTDTQYF. CDR3 DNA: TGTGCCAGCAAAGGGCCTATCCGTACAGATACGCAGTATTTT.

The CDR3 here is CASSLDRTADTQYF. CDR3 nucleotide sequence: TGTGCCAGCAGTTTAGATCGGACCGCCGATACGCAGTATTTT. The chain links TRBV28 to TRBJ2-3; no clear D gene. CDR1 is MDHEN and CDR2 is SYDVKM in the germline V gene. The V end was cut by 2 bases, the J end by 6 bases, with 12 bases between. This CDR3 region has 14 residues.

The J gene is TRBJ1-1, the V gene TRBV14; no reliable D call. Trimming removed 2 bases at V and 1 base at J, with 11 bases between. There are 15 residues in the CDR3. Germline V gene lookup returns CDR1 SGHDN and CDR2 FVKESK. CDR3 bases: TGTGCCAGCAGCCAAAGCGGACGGAAGAACACTGAAGCTTTCTTT. This codes for CASSQSGRKNTEAFF.

The chain recombines TRBV7-9 with TRBJ2-5; TRBD2 aligns across 11 bases. Germline CDR1 and CDR2: SEHNR and FQNEAQ (reference sequence). The CDR3 extends over 15 amino acids. J was trimmed by 4 bases and V by 6 bases; bases with no gene match: 7. The CDR3 nucleotides read TGTGCCAGCAGTGATCGACTAGCGGGGTTAGAGACCCAGTACTTC. This sequence encodes CASSDRLAGLETQYF.

This clonotype was seen at least ten times. The chain joins TRBV11-1 to TRBJ1-1; 7 bases line up with TRBD1. Germline assignment: CDR1 SGHAT and CDR2 FQDESV (reference sequence). This CDR3 comprises 15 residues. V lost 5 bases, J lost 1 base, and 7 bases stayed unmatched. CDR3 DNA: TGTGCCAGCAGCCCAGGGGGAGGAGGGAACACTGAAGCTTTCTTT. The encoded protein is CASSPGGGGNTEAFF. Full variable domain (outside the CDR3, taken from reference TRBV11-1 and TRBJ1-1): EAEVAQSPRYKITEKSQAVAFWCDPISGHATLYWYRQILGQGPELLVQFQDESVVDDSQLPKDRFSAERLKGVDSTLKIQPAELGDSAMYLCASSPGGGGNTEAFFGQGTRLTVV.

This clonotype appeared a few times. The J gene is TRBJ2-1, the V gene TRBV6-5, with 9 bases identical to TRBD2. The CDR3 sequence is 15 residues long. The junction had 3 bases not matched to a gene; V was cut back by 2 bases and J by 4 bases. Germline V gene lookup returns CDR1 MNHEY and CDR2 SVGAGI. The CDR3 nucleotides are TGTGCCAGCAGTTACGGCGGGGGGGATTACAATGAGCAGTTCTTC. This translates into CASSYGGGDYNEQFF.

This clonotype was counted a few times. The chain links TRBV7-9 to TRBJ2-7; D might be TRBD2 (5 bases). The germline CDR1 and CDR2 sequences are SEHNR and FQNEAQ (reference sequence). V shed 5 bases and J shed 2 bases, with 19 bases lying between them. The CDR3 extends over 16 amino acids. The CDR3 DNA reads TGTGCCAGCAGCGACCTTAGAGTCGGGAAGGCCTACGAGCAGTACTTC. This encodes CASSDLRVGKAYEQYF.

The chain joins TRBV3-1 to TRBJ1-2; D gene uncertain. V lost 1 base and J lost 0, with 9 bases in between. CDR1 is LGHDT, CDR2 YNNKEL, per germline (reference sequence). This CDR3 is built from 15 residues. The CDR3 here is CASSQAPGPNYGYTF. The CDR3 DNA follows: TGTGCCAGCAGCCAAGCTCCGGGTCCTAACTATGGCTACACCTTC.

The chain carries TRBV9 and TRBJ2-5; D not certain. V lost 0 bases and J 4 bases, leaving 16 bases between the germline ends. This CDR3 is built from 16 residues. The germline V gene has CDR1 SGDLS and CDR2 YYNGEE. This chain's CDR3 is CASSVEIGAPGETQYF. The CDR3 region has the DNA TGTGCCAGCAGCGTAGAAATCGGAGCTCCGGGAGAGACCCAGTACTTC.

The rearrangement uses TRBV27 and TRBJ1-1; tentative D call: TRBD1 (5 bases). Germline lookup yields CDR1 MNHEY and CDR2 SMNVEV (reference sequence). V gave up 2 bases and J gave up 3 bases, with 13 bases separating them. The CDR3 runs 15 residues. The CDR3 reads CASSLDSRRYTEAFF. The CDR3 DNA follows: TGTGCCAGCAGTTTAGACAGTCGTCGGTACACTGAAGCTTTCTTT.

This clonotype was recorded at least ten times. The chain is built from TRBV12-3 or TRBV12-4 and TRBJ1-5, with a tentative D call TRBD1 (5 bases). Trimming removed 6 bases from V and 7 bases from J, with 19 bases in between. CDR3 size: 15 residues. The CDR3 loop reads CASSGAIGLKQPQHF. In DNA, the CDR3 is TGTGCCAGCAGCGGGGCAATAGGCCTAAAGCAGCCCCAGCATTTT.

This clonotype was counted ten times or more. In nucleotides, the CDR3 is TGTGCCAGCAGCCAAGAGGCTCCAGGGGGTTCCCCAGATACGCAGTATTTT. It yields the protein CASSQEAPGGSPDTQYF. This chain uses TRBV3-1 with TRBJ2-3; 7 bases map to TRBD1. The CDR3 runs 17 residues. Unmatched junction bases numbered 10, after V lost 0 bases and J lost 4 bases. The germline CDR1 and CDR2 sequences are LGHDT and YNNKEL (reference sequence).

In this sample, this clonotype turned up a few times. This chain links TRBV6-2 or TRBV6-3 with TRBJ2-1; D not resolved. Germline V gives CDR1 MNHEY, CDR2 SVGEGT. This CDR3 contains 15 residues. V was clipped by 4 bases and J by 5 bases, with 15 bases between them. The CDR3 DNA is TGTGCCAGCAGTTCCCTAATAGCTTACCACAATGAGCAGTTCTTC. Its protein is CASSSLIAYHNEQFF.

This clonotype was counted many times. The chain joins TRBV4-1 to TRBJ2-7; D could derive from TRBD1 or TRBD2 (5 bases each). CDR1 is MGHRA and CDR2 is YSYEKL in the germline V gene. Trimming shortened V by 0 bases and J by 4 bases, and 22 bases separated the two germline ends. There are 18 residues in the CDR3. This chain's CDR3 is CASSQDWGSGNFGYEQYF. The CDR3 region has the DNA TGCGCCAGCAGCCAAGATTGGGGGTCAGGGAATTTTGGATACGAGCAGTACTTC.

This clonotype was picked up a small number of times. The chain has TRBV4-1 and TRBJ2-1; possibly TRBD1 or TRBD2 for D (5 bases each). The CDR3 spans 17 residues. The V end was cut by 0 bases, the J end by 5 bases, with 17 bases between. CDR1 and CDR2 (germline): MGHRA, YSYEKL. This CDR3 reads CASSQETGQGIHNEQFF. In DNA form, the CDR3 reads TGCGCCAGCAGCCAAGAGACGGGGCAGGGCATCCACAATGAGCAGTTCTTC.

This clonotype appeared many times. The chain has TRBV18 and TRBJ1-1; D is undetermined. The CDR3 extends over 13 amino acids. The V end was cut by 1 base, the J end by 3 bases, with 6 bases between. Germline V gene data show CDR1 as KGHSH and CDR2 as LQKENI. CDR3 loop: CASSPRWDTEAFF. The CDR3 DNA reads as TGTGCCAGCTCACCACGGTGGGACACTGAAGCTTTCTTT. Full variable domain (rest looked up from reference TRBV18 and TRBJ1-1): NAGVMQNPRHLVRRRGQEARLRCSPMKGHSHVYWYRQLPEEGLKFMVYLQKENIIDESGMPKERFSAEFPKEGPSILRIQQVVRGDSAAYFCASSPRWDTEAFFGQGTRLTVV.

The chain carries TRBV2 and TRBJ2-1; D is perhaps TRBD2 (6 bases). In germline, CDR1 is SNHLY, CDR2 FYNNEI. This CDR3 is 18 amino acids long. Here the CDR3 reads CTISSDKPGGKSYNEQFF. For the CDR3, the DNA is TGTACCATCAGCTCGGACAAGCCCGGGGGTAAGAGCTACAATGAGCAGTTCTTC.

V gene TRBV10-3 combines with J gene TRBJ2-7; TRBD2 agrees at 10 bases. The germline gives CDR1 ENHRY, CDR2 SYGVKD. With V trimmed by 6 bases and J by 1 base, 3 bases remained unmatched. The CDR3 runs to 14 residues. This CDR3 reads CAIRPGLASYEQYF. CDR3 DNA: TGTGCCATCAGGCCGGGACTAGCGTCCTACGAGCAGTACTTC.

The CDR3 spells CASSLWGAGATQYF. The CDR3, as DNA: TGTGCCAGCAGCTTATGGGGGGCAGGGGCGACCCAGTACTTC. J is TRBJ2-5 and V is TRBV7-9; either TRBD1 or TRBD2 may supply D (6 bases each). This CDR3 contains 14 residues. With 2 bases removed from V and 7 bases from J, the gap between germline ends came to 14 bases. Germline-derived CDR1 and CDR2 are SEHNR and FQNEAQ (reference sequence).

This clonotype has a handful of counts. The genes are TRBV7-8 and TRBJ2-2; D not resolved. The germline CDR1 and CDR2 sequences are SGHVS and FQNEAQ. This CDR3 spans 13 amino acids. The V and J ends lost 1 base and 12 bases respectively, with 12 bases between them. CDR3 DNA sequence: TGTGCCAGCAGCTTAGTTGAGGCGAGGCAGCTGTTTTTT. It translates to CASSLVEARQLFF.

This clonotype has more than one count but fewer than ten. The chain has TRBV19 and TRBJ2-7, with D tentatively TRBD1 (5 bases). This CDR3 has 13 residues. V shed 8 bases and J shed 2 bases, with 13 bases lying between them. Germline V gives CDR1 LNHDA, CDR2 SQIVND (reference sequence). CDR3 sequence: CASAETAAYEQYF. The CDR3 DNA follows: TGTGCCAGTGCCGAGACAGCCGCCTACGAGCAGTACTTC.

This clonotype was recorded a few times. The genes are TRBV29-1 and TRBJ2-3; 9 bases line up with TRBD2. Germline-derived CDR1 and CDR2 are SQVTM and ANQGSEA. V lost 7 bases, J lost 2 bases, and 10 bases stayed unmatched. The CDR3 length is 15 residues. The CDR3, as DNA: TGCAGCGCAGGAAGTCTAGCGGGGCTCACAGATACGCAGTATTTT. Translated, it gives CSAGSLAGLTDTQYF.

This clonotype has more than one count but fewer than ten. J is TRBJ2-3 and V is TRBV14; 7 positions match TRBD2. Germline V gives CDR1 SGHDN, CDR2 FVKESK. This CDR3 contains 19 residues. V shed 0 bases and J 3 bases; nucleotides not matched to a gene: 15. The CDR3 DNA follows: TGTGCCAGCAGCCAAGATCCCGGGTACTTAGCGGGTAGAACAGATACGCAGTATTTT. Translated, it gives CASSQDPGYLAGRTDTQYF.

The chain is built from TRBV11-2 and TRBJ2-4; 10 bases line up with TRBD1. With 1 base clipped from V and 2 bases from J, the junction kept 5 bases outside the gene matches. Germline CDR1 SGHAT, CDR2 FQNNGV. The CDR3 is made up of 17 amino acids. This chain's CDR3 is CASSLGDRGSSKNIQYF. The CDR3 DNA is TGTGCCAGCAGCTTAGGGGACAGGGGCAGCTCCAAAAACATTCAGTACTTC.

This clonotype was seen at least ten times. Written as DNA, the CDR3 is TGTGCCAGCAGGGATAACTACAATGAGCAGTTCTTC. Protein: CASRDNYNEQFF. The chain carries TRBV12-3 or TRBV12-4 and TRBJ2-1; no reliable D call. V lost 6 bases, J lost 3 bases, and 6 bases lay in between. The CDR3 length is 12 residues.

This clonotype has a count of ten or more. The chain joins TRBV10-3 to TRBJ2-1; 9 bases line up with TRBD2. This CDR3 region has 16 residues. V lost 0 bases to trimming and J lost 4 bases; unmatched junction nucleotides: 4. Germline CDR1 and CDR2: ENHRY and SYGVKD. CDR3 residues: CAISESKREAYNEQFF. The DNA of the CDR3 is TGTGCCATCAGTGAGTCGAAGCGGGAGGCATACAATGAGCAGTTCTTC.